These T cell receptor beta chains were read from a single sample in a study of CD8 T cells in ankylosing spondylitis. TCRdb itself ran the 5' RACE reads through MiXCR, one entry per CDR3 protein. The repertoire holds about 840,000 distinct CDR3 sequences, with about 11% as singletons. Sequencing was done on a sample of blood, either unsorted or a sorted T cell fraction (not recorded which). These receptors all come from a male donor with ankylosing spondylitis. Each CDR3 is given with its conserved first and last residue. A D gene is named only where the DNA matches it firmly. Not all rows give a size; the values are once, few, many and, for expanded clones, a class.

size: many
length: 12
D: -
V: TRBV29-1
J: TRBJ1-2
CDR3: CSVSEGWYGYTF
DNA: TGCAGCGTTTCTGAGGGCTGGTATGGCTACACCTTC

size: few
length: 15
D: TRBD2
V: TRBV7-6
J: TRBJ2-1
CDR3: CASSPLAGGINEQFF
DNA: TGTGCCAGCAGTCCGCTAGCGGGAGGGATCAATGAGCAGTTCTTC

size: few
length: 14
D: -
V: TRBV6-1
J: TRBJ2-2
CDR3: CAILGQRNTGELFF
DNA: TGTGCCATCCTGGGGCAGAGAAACACCGGGGAGCTGTTTTTT

size: -
length: 14
D: -
V: TRBV29-1
J: TRBJ1-1
CDR3: CSVQYSWNRAEAFF
DNA: TGCAGCGTGCAGTATTCCTGGAACAGAGCCGAAGCTTTCTTT

size: many
length: 14
D: -
V: TRBV2
J: TRBJ1-6
CDR3: CASSEGGGNSPLHF
DNA: TGTGCCAGCAGTGAAGGGGGCGGTAATTCACCCCTCCACTTT

size: few
length: 15
D: -
V: TRBV5-1
J: TRBJ1-2
CDR3: CASSHVTATESGYTF
DNA: TGCGCCAGCAGCCATGTGACAGCGACTGAATCGGGCTACACCTTC

size: -
length: 14
D: -
V: TRBV20-1
J: TRBJ2-1
CDR3: CSARGGGRYNEQFF
DNA: TGCAGTGCTAGGGGAGGGGGCAGGTACAATGAGCAGTTCTTC

size: -
length: 15
D: TRBD1
V: TRBV7-2
J: TRBJ2-7
CDR3: CASSLVGQGRGEQYF
DNA: TGTGCCAGCAGCTTAGTCGGACAGGGTAGGGGCGAGCAGTACTTC

size: -
length: 13
D: -
V: TRBV20-1
J: TRBJ1-4
CDR3: CSAPSRGNEKLFF
DNA: TGCAGTGCCCCCAGCAGGGGTAATGAAAAACTGTTTTTT

size: few
length: 16
D: -
V: TRBV5-1
J: TRBJ2-1
CDR3: CASSLWGGHSYNEQFF
DNA: TGCGCCAGCAGCTTGTGGGGGGGACACAGCTACAATGAGCAGTTCTTC

size: few
length: 12
D: -
V: TRBV12-3/TRBV12-4
J: TRBJ1-6
CDR3: CASSFGSSPLHF
DNA: TGTGCCAGCAGTTTTGGAAGCTCACCCCTCCACTTT

size: few
length: 15
D: -
V: TRBV7-2
J: TRBJ1-2
CDR3: CASSYQRTTNYGYTF
DNA: TGTGCCAGCAGCTACCAGCGTACTACTAACTATGGCTACACCTTC

size: few
length: 13
D: -
V: TRBV7-2
J: TRBJ2-3
CDR3: CASSPSRGDTQYF
DNA: TGTGCCAGCAGCCCGTCGCGGGGAGATACGCAGTATTTT

size: few
length: 14
D: -
V: TRBV20-1
J: TRBJ2-6
CDR3: CSAKRASGANVLTF
DNA: TGCAGTGCTAAGCGGGCCTCTGGGGCCAACGTCCTGACTTTC

size: many
length: 15
D: -
V: TRBV7-3
J: TRBJ1-2
CDR3: CASSPNTITYGGYTF
DNA: TGTGCCAGCAGCCCGAACACGATAACCTATGGAGGCTACACCTTC

size: few
length: 15
D: -
V: TRBV3-1
J: TRBJ1-2
CDR3: CASSQELTVNYGYTF
DNA: TGTGCCAGCAGCCAAGAGCTAACCGTTAACTATGGCTACACCTTC

size: -
length: 15
D: TRBD2
V: TRBV20-1
J: TRBJ2-7
CDR3: CSASNPQWGGYEQYF
DNA: TGCAGTGCTAGCAACCCCCAGTGGGGGGGCTACGAGCAGTACTTC

size: -
length: 15
D: -
V: TRBV7-2
J: TRBJ1-6
CDR3: CASSPHRGENSPLHF
DNA: TGTGCCAGCAGCCCCCACAGAGGGGAAAATTCACCCCTCCACTTT

size: few
length: 15
D: -
V: TRBV11-2
J: TRBJ2-5
CDR3: CASSRRGLFQETQYF
DNA: TGTGCCAGCAGCCGGCGGGGGCTGTTCCAAGAGACCCAGTACTTC

size: few
length: 13
D: TRBD1
V: TRBV5-1
J: TRBJ2-7
CDR3: CASSLRQGESLAF
DNA: TGCGCCAGCAGCTTGCGACAGGGTGAGTCCCTGGCGTTC

size: few
length: 15
D: TRBD1
V: TRBV5-1
J: TRBJ2-3
CDR3: CASSLQGVFTDTQYF
DNA: TGCGCCAGCAGTCTTCAGGGGGTATTTACAGATACGCAGTATTTT

size: many
length: 13
D: TRBD2
V: TRBV20-1
J: TRBJ2-3
CDR3: CSRAGGRTDTQYF
DNA: TGCAGTCGCGCCGGGGGGAGGACAGATACGCAGTATTTT

size: few
length: 12
D: TRBD1
V: TRBV7-2
J: TRBJ2-7
CDR3: CASSHRGSEQYF
DNA: TGTGCCAGCAGCCACAGGGGATCCGAGCAGTACTTC

size: few
length: 15
D: -
V: TRBV5-1
J: TRBJ1-1
CDR3: CASSLGILGNTEAFF
DNA: TGCGCCAGCAGCTTGGGGATATTGGGGAACACTGAAGCTTTCTTT

size: few
length: 14
D: -
V: TRBV2
J: TRBJ2-3
CDR3: CASSVVRRTDTQYF
DNA: TGTGCCAGCAGTGTGGTACGGAGGACAGATACGCAGTATTTT

size: many
length: 14
D: -
V: TRBV29-1
J: TRBJ2-7
CDR3: CSVRVDLSSYEQYF
DNA: TGCAGCGTCCGCGTTGACCTTAGCTCCTACGAGCAGTACTTC

size: few
length: 16
D: -
V: TRBV4-3
J: TRBJ1-3
CDR3: CASSQELARSGNTIYF
DNA: TGCGCCAGCAGCCAAGAATTAGCACGGTCTGGAAACACCATATATTTT

size: -
length: 15
D: TRBD2
V: TRBV6-2/TRBV6-3
J: TRBJ2-2
CDR3: CASSYSGIGGGELFF
DNA: TGTGCCAGCAGTTATAGCGGGATTGGTGGCGGGGAGCTGTTTTTT

size: -
length: 16
D: -
V: TRBV4-3
J: TRBJ1-5
CDR3: CASSQDMVGRGQPQHF
DNA: TGCGCCAGCAGCCAAGATATGGTAGGCAGGGGTCAGCCCCAGCATTTT

size: few
length: 13
D: TRBD2
V: TRBV9
J: TRBJ2-7
CDR3: CASSVTSASEQYF
DNA: TGTGCCAGCAGCGTAACTAGCGCGTCCGAGCAGTACTTC

size: few
length: 12
D: -
V: TRBV12-3/TRBV12-4
J: TRBJ2-1
CDR3: CASRVGGIEQFF
DNA: TGTGCCAGCAGGGTGGGTGGGATAGAGCAGTTCTTC

size: -
length: 16
D: TRBD1
V: TRBV7-6
J: TRBJ2-5
CDR3: CASSGGTGLKKETQYF
DNA: TGTGCCAGCAGCGGAGGGACAGGGCTGAAGAAAGAGACCCAGTACTTC

size: many
length: 14
D: -
V: TRBV20-1
J: TRBJ2-5
CDR3: CSAREIGGVETQYF
DNA: TGCAGTGCTAGAGAAATTGGAGGAGTGGAGACCCAGTACTTC

size: -
length: 16
D: -
V: TRBV28
J: TRBJ2-1
CDR3: CASSLGGMEGYNEQFF
DNA: TGTGCCAGCAGTTTAGGCGGGATGGAGGGCTACAATGAGCAGTTCTTC

size: few
length: 15
D: -
V: TRBV7-2
J: TRBJ2-5
CDR3: CASSLVAGNQETQYF
DNA: TGTGCCAGCAGCTTAGTCGCGGGAAACCAAGAGACCCAGTACTTC

size: -
length: 14
D: -
V: TRBV9
J: TRBJ2-7
CDR3: CASGPAASSYEQYF
DNA: TGTGCCAGCGGGCCGGCTGCTAGCTCCTACGAGCAGTACTTC

size: many
length: 18
D: -
V: TRBV12-3/TRBV12-4
J: TRBJ2-7
CDR3: CASKSPHVAHQRAYEQYF
DNA: TGTGCCAGCAAGTCTCCTCACGTCGCTCATCAGAGGGCCTACGAGCAGTACTTC

size: few
length: 17
D: TRBD2
V: TRBV12-5
J: TRBJ2-2
CDR3: CASGSSRLAGYTGELFF
DNA: TGTGCTAGTGGTTCCTCCCGCCTAGCGGGTTACACCGGGGAGCTGTTTTTT

size: -
length: 13
D: -
V: TRBV7-9
J: TRBJ2-1
CDR3: CASSLSGSGEQFF
DNA: TGTGCCAGCAGCTTAAGCGGGTCTGGTGAGCAGTTCTTC

size: many
length: 17
D: TRBD1
V: TRBV29-1
J: TRBJ1-1
CDR3: CSVMDTSRGQLNTEAFF
DNA: TGCAGCGTTATGGATACCAGTAGGGGACAGCTCAACACTGAAGCTTTCTTT

size: many
length: 14
D: -
V: TRBV27
J: TRBJ1-2
CDR3: CASSSLSGNYGYTF
DNA: TGTGCCAGCAGTTCACTATCGGGCAACTATGGCTACACCTTC

size: many
length: 17
D: TRBD2
V: TRBV5-6
J: TRBJ2-1
CDR3: CASSSLAGVQRYNEQFF
DNA: TGTGCCAGCAGCTCCTTAGCGGGAGTTCAGCGCTACAATGAGCAGTTCTTC

size: few
length: 15
D: TRBD1
V: TRBV7-9
J: TRBJ1-2
CDR3: CASSLSGGASYGYTF
DNA: TGTGCCAGCAGCTTATCAGGGGGCGCTTCGTATGGCTACACCTTC

size: many
length: 10
D: -
V: TRBV2
J: TRBJ2-7
CDR3: CASSDYEQYF
DNA: TGTGCCAGCAGTGACTACGAGCAGTACTTC

size: -
length: 16
D: -
V: TRBV6-5
J: TRBJ1-2
CDR3: CASSYSSLFDNYGYTF
DNA: TGTGCCAGCAGTTACTCAAGCCTGTTTGACAACTATGGCTACACCTTC